What follows are 30 T cell receptor beta chains derived from one specimen sequenced in a study of blood T cell repertoires in COVID-19. Sequencing used immunoSEQ multiplex PCR; TCRdb keeps in-frame clones, though not all of them. The sample carries about 140,000 clones, more than 75% recorded once. Sequences were obtained from peripheral blood. These receptors were collected from a human donor in a cohort sampled during active COVID-19.

The chain combines TRBV3-1 (or the pseudogene TRBV3-2) with TRBJ1-1, with 8 bases identical to TRBD1. V dropped 7 bases and J dropped 4; count of bases not matched to a gene: 8. This CDR3 has 14 amino acids. Germline CDR1 LGHDT, CDR2 YNNKEL (reference sequence). In DNA, the CDR3 is TGTGCCAGCACCAAGGACAGGGTCAGCACTGAAGCTTTCTTT. This codes for CASTKDRVSTEAFF.

The gene calls are TRBV4-1 and TRBJ2-7; 15 nucleotides agree with TRBD2. The length of the CDR3 is 18 residues. The germline V gene encodes CDR1 MGHRA and CDR2 YSYEKL. J lost 1 base, V lost 2 bases, and 6 bases had no gene match. CDR3 nucleotides: TGCGCCAGCAGCCAATTAGGACTAGCGGGAGGGGTATCCTACGAGCAGTACTTC. As protein: CASSQLGLAGGVSYEQYF.

This chain connects TRBV19 to TRBJ1-5, with D unresolved. The V end lost 4 bases, the J end lost 0 bases, and 25 bases lay between the germline ends. Germline CDR1 and CDR2: LNHDA and SQIVND (reference sequence). The CDR3 extends over 20 amino acids. The CDR3 bases are TGTGCCAGTAGTAAATTAAGTTCCCGATCAGACCACTATAGCAATCAGCCCCAGCATTTT. Translated, it gives CASSKLSSRSDHYSNQPQHF. Drawing the rest from reference TRBV19 and TRBJ1-5, the complete variable domain is DGGITQSPKYLFRKEGQNVTLSCEQNLNHDAMYWYRQDPGQGLRLIYYSQIVNDFQKGDIAEGYSVSREKKESFPLTVTSAQKNPTAFYLCASSKLSSRSDHYSNQPQHFGDGTRLSIL.

The chain carries TRBV25-1 and TRBJ2-3, with D maybe TRBD2 (5 bases). V lost 3 bases, J lost 2 bases, and 15 bases lay in between. The CDR3 extends over 16 amino acids. Per germline, CDR1 MGHDK and CDR2 SYGVNS. The CDR3 nucleotides are TGTGCCAGCAGTGAGGCGGCTAGCAGATCCACAGATACGCAGTATTTT. Translated: CASSEAASRSTDTQYF.

In this sample, this clone turned up once. This chain joins TRBV28 and TRBJ1-1; the D gene is possibly TRBD1 (5 bases). Germline V gene lookup returns CDR1 MDHEN and CDR2 SYDVKM. With 4 bases removed from V and 8 bases from J, the gap between germline ends came to 17 bases. This CDR3 comprises 14 residues. CDR3 region: CASSSPSGGNEAFF. For the CDR3, the DNA is TGTGCCAGCAGTTCCCCCTCCGGGGGAAACGAAGCTTTCTTT.

This chain's CDR3 is CASSVSGNTDTQYF. CDR3 DNA: TGTGCCAGCAGCGTTAGCGGGAACACAGATACGCAGTATTTT. The V call is TRBV9, the J call TRBJ2-3, with TRBD2 matching 8 bases. J lost 2 bases, V lost 2 bases, and 1 base had no gene match. The CDR3 runs to 14 residues. The germline gives CDR1 SGDLS, CDR2 YYNGEE.

The rearrangement uses TRBV29-1 and TRBJ1-1, with unresolved D. Per germline, CDR1 SQVTM and CDR2 ANQGSEA. The CDR3 runs to 11 residues. Trimming stripped 4 bases from V and 0 bases from J, with 3 bases between. The CDR3 here is CSVVMNTEAFF. For the CDR3, the DNA is TGCAGCGTTGTAATGAACACTGAAGCTTTCTTT.

The chain has TRBV25-1 and TRBJ2-3, with 12 nucleotides matching TRBD1. Germline-derived CDR1 and CDR2 are MGHDK and SYGVNS. CDR3 length: 15 amino acids. Trimming took 4 bases from V and 2 from J; bases not matched to a gene: 1. This CDR3 reads CASSGGQGATDTQYF. In DNA form, the CDR3 reads TGTGCCAGCAGTGGGGGACAGGGGGCCACAGATACGCAGTATTTT.

The chain joins TRBV3-1 (or the pseudogene TRBV3-2) to TRBJ2-5, with D unresolved. V was clipped by 1 base and J by 1 base, with 10 bases between them. Per the germline V gene, CDR1 is LGHDT and CDR2 is YNNKEL (reference sequence). The CDR3 runs to 15 residues. CDR3: CASSQGILPQETQYF. CDR3 bases: TGTGCCAGCAGCCAAGGTATCCTTCCCCAAGAGACCCAGTACTTC.

The rearrangement links TRBV5-1 to TRBJ1-4, with a weak D call TRBD1 (6 bases). V dropped 2 bases and J dropped 3 bases, with 11 bases sitting between them. The germline V gene has CDR1 SGHRS and CDR2 YFSETQ. The CDR3 extends over 15 amino acids. The CDR3 protein is CASSFDRSSNEKLFF. CDR3 in DNA: TGCGCCAGCAGCTTCGACAGGTCCTCTAATGAAAAACTGTTTTTT.

In regard to this clone: The same CDR3 also results from other DNA sequences found in this sample. The chain uses TRBV15 and TRBJ1-4; 9 positions agree with TRBD1. Germline lookup yields CDR1 LNHNV and CDR2 YYDKDF (reference sequence). With 3 bases clipped from V and 1 base from J, the junction kept 0 bases outside the gene matches. The CDR3 contains 15 residues. The CDR3 nucleotides read TGTGCCACCAGCAGGGACAGGGGAACTAATGAAAAACTGTTTTTT. As protein: CATSRDRGTNEKLFF.

V is TRBV3-1 (or the pseudogene TRBV3-2) and J is TRBJ2-2; 10 bases are a match to TRBD1. The CDR3 spans 14 residues. Germline V lookup: CDR1 LGHDT, CDR2 YNNKEL (reference sequence). Unmatched junction bases numbered 2, after V lost 3 bases and J lost 7 bases. CDR3 amino acids: CASSQTGGHGELFF. CDR3 in DNA: TGTGCCAGCAGCCAGACAGGGGGCCACGGGGAGCTGTTTTTT.

The V gene is TRBV2, the J gene TRBJ1-4; D is ambiguous. The CDR3 length is 14 residues. Between the trimmed V and J ends, which lost 4 bases and 8 bases, there was a span of 14 bases. Germline assignment: CDR1 SNHLY and CDR2 FYNNEI. CDR3 amino acids: CASSANTGREKLFF. The CDR3 DNA reads as TGTGCCAGCAGTGCGAACACGGGTCGGGAAAAACTGTTTTTT.

The V gene is TRBV28, the J gene TRBJ2-7, with 10 bases identical to TRBD2. Losses at the gene ends were 6 bases for V and 2 bases for J; bases not matched to a gene: 7. The CDR3 is 15 amino acids. Germline V lookup: CDR1 MDHEN, CDR2 SYDVKM. CDR3 in DNA: TGTGCCAGCAGCTCTCCTAGCGGGGGTGCCTACGAGCAGTACTTC. Translation: CASSSPSGGAYEQYF.

J is TRBJ1-3 and V is TRBV7-8, with 9 bases lining up with TRBD1. The CDR3 spans 15 residues. Germline assignment: CDR1 SGHVS and CDR2 FQNEAQ. J gave up 7 bases and V 5 bases, and 9 bases lay outside the gene matches. For the CDR3, the DNA is TGTGCCAGCAGCCGAGTTCTGACAGGGGGTAACACCATATATTTT. Amino acid sequence: CASSRVLTGGNTIYF.

The gene calls are TRBV19 and TRBJ2-7; TRBD1 matches at 7 bases. From germline, CDR1 is LNHDA and CDR2 SQIVND (reference sequence). CDR3 length: 13 residues. V lost 6 bases and J lost 7; bases outside the gene matches: 9. The CDR3 nucleotides read TGTGCCAGTAGCGTTCCCGACAGGGTTGAGCAGTACTTC. Its translation: CASSVPDRVEQYF.

This clone was detected a few times. The gene calls are TRBV21-1 and TRBJ1-3. TRBV21-1 is a pseudogene segment. The CDR3 has 17 residues. This CDR3 reads CASSKCPGVNPGNTIYF. The CDR3 DNA reads as TGTGCCAGCAGCAAATGCCCCGGGGTTAACCCTGGAAACACCATATATTTT.

The chain carries TRBV2 and TRBJ1-2; weak D call: TRBD1 (6 bases). The CDR3 has 18 residues. Germline CDR1 SNHLY, CDR2 FYNNEI. The V end was cut by 10 bases, the J end by 2 bases, with 29 bases between. This CDR3 is CATPQTGSEKRHNYGYTF. The DNA for the CDR3 is TGTGCCACACCCCAGACAGGCTCAGAAAAGCGACACAACTATGGCTACACCTTC.

This clone showed up just once. The chain has TRBV4-1 and TRBJ1-2; the match to TRBD1 covers 8 bases. In germline, CDR1 is MGHRA, CDR2 YSYEKL. The V segment lost 1 base and the J segment 4 bases; nucleotides outside the gene matches: 5. The CDR3 has 15 amino acids. CDR3 sequence: CASSQGTGMPYGYTF. The CDR3 DNA reads as TGCGCCAGCAGCCAAGGGACAGGGATGCCCTATGGCTACACCTTC.

The chain employs TRBV28 and TRBJ1-6; TRBD1 agrees at 9 bases. Germline loops: CDR1 MDHEN, CDR2 SYDVKM. This CDR3 region has 16 residues. V was pared by 6 bases and J by 1 base, with 4 bases of the junction left unmatched. The CDR3 DNA follows: TGTGCCAGCAGCACAGGGGGCCAGTCCTATAATTCACCCCTCCACTTT. Translation: CASSTGGQSYNSPLHF. Drawing the rest from reference TRBV28 and TRBJ1-6, the complete variable domain is DVKVTQSSRYLVKRTGEKVFLECVQDMDHENMFWYRQDPGLGLRLIYFSYDVKMKEKGDIPEGYSVSREKKERFSLILESASTNQTSMYLCASSTGGQSYNSPLHFGNGTRLTVT.

This clone is categorized as hyperexpanded. The genes are TRBV4-2 and TRBJ2-7; 7 bases match TRBD2. The CDR3 has 14 residues. Germline lookup yields CDR1 LGHNA and CDR2 YNFKEQ. J lost 4 bases, V lost 1 base, and 4 bases had no gene match. The CDR3, as DNA: TGTGCCAGCAGCCAAGTACGGGGGGAGTACGAGCAGTACTTC. Encoded protein: CASSQVRGEYEQYF.

The V gene is TRBV4-2, the J gene TRBJ2-7, with TRBD1 identical over 7 bases. Germline V gives CDR1 LGHNA, CDR2 YNFKEQ. This CDR3 comprises 14 residues. Losses at the gene ends were 2 bases for V and 3 bases for J; bases not matched to a gene: 4. CDR3 residues: CASSQMGQNYEQYF. The CDR3 DNA sequence: TGTGCCAGCAGCCAAATGGGACAGAACTACGAGCAGTACTTC.

V is TRBV19 and J is TRBJ2-5, with 8 nucleotides matching TRBD2. The germline V gene encodes CDR1 LNHDA and CDR2 SQIVND (reference sequence). With V trimmed by 3 bases and J by 4 bases, 13 bases remained unmatched. This CDR3 comprises 17 residues. CDR3 amino acids: CASSMAPQAGVRETQYF. In DNA form, the CDR3 reads TGTGCCAGTAGTATGGCCCCTCAAGCGGGAGTGAGAGAGACCCAGTACTTC.

This chain connects TRBV18 to TRBJ2-5; perhaps TRBD1 as D (7 bases). The length of the CDR3 is 15 residues. The V end was cut by 5 bases, the J end by 1 base, with 14 bases between. The V gene's germline CDR1 is KGHSH and CDR2 LQKENI. The CDR3 spells CASSSQGGGQETQYF. The CDR3 bases are TGTGCCAGCTCAAGCCAGGGGGGAGGCCAAGAGACCCAGTACTTC.

This clone has only one observation. This chain links TRBV6-6 with TRBJ2-7, with a possible D match to TRBD1 (5 bases). In germline, CDR1 is MNHNY, CDR2 SVGAGI (reference sequence). This CDR3 is 15 amino acids long. Trimming removed 2 bases at V and 5 bases at J, with 16 bases between. The CDR3 DNA reads as TGTGCCAGCAGTTACCCCTCGCAGGGTAGGGACGAGCAGTACTTC. Translating gives CASSYPSQGRDEQYF.

This sequence joins TRBV7-2 and TRBJ1-2, with 8 bases identical to TRBD1. Germline V gene sequence: CDR1 SGHTA, CDR2 FQGNSA. V was clipped by 5 bases and J by 3 bases; unmatched bases: 5. The CDR3 sequence is 14 residues long. CDR3 sequence reads: CASSTGQGDYGYTF. CDR3 DNA: TGTGCCAGCAGCACCGGACAGGGTGACTATGGCTACACCTTC.

This clone appeared once. The chain combines TRBV18 with TRBJ2-1; 8 nucleotides line up with TRBD1. Germline V gene sequence: CDR1 KGHSH, CDR2 LQKENI. The junction had 9 bases not matched to a gene; V was cut back by 3 bases and J by 11 bases. The CDR3 runs 14 residues. CDR3 loop: CASSPGTGPSQQFF. The DNA of the CDR3 is TGTGCCAGCTCACCGGGGACAGGCCCTAGTCAGCAGTTCTTC.

This rearrangement joins TRBV6-5 to TRBJ1-5, with a weak D call TRBD1 (5 bases). The germline gives CDR1 MNHEY, CDR2 SVGAGI. V was shortened by 6 bases and J by 12 bases, with 15 bases between the two germline ends. This CDR3 spans 12 amino acids. The DNA for the CDR3 is TGTGCCAGCAGAGCCCCGGGACTGCACCAGCATTTT. This translates into CASRAPGLHQHF.

The gene calls are TRBV7-6 and TRBJ2-5; no clear D. The CDR3 is made up of 13 amino acids. V was shortened by 3 bases and J by 1 base, with 6 bases between the two germline ends. Germline-derived CDR1 and CDR2 are SGHVS and FNYEAQ. The CDR3: CASSFSPQETQYF. The CDR3, as DNA: TGTGCCAGCAGCTTCAGTCCCCAAGAGACCCAGTACTTC.

The rearrangement uses TRBV6-5 and TRBJ2-1, with D tentatively TRBD1 (8 bases). The CDR3 length is 14 residues. Germline V gene lookup returns CDR1 MNHEY and CDR2 SVGAGI. Trimming shortened V by 6 bases and J by 7 bases, and 16 bases separated the two germline ends. DNA of the CDR3: TGTGCCAGCAGCAGAACAGGGGGAGGGAATGAGCAGTTCTTC. This codes for CASSRTGGGNEQFF.